Detailed here is one T cell receptor beta chain. Its cognate antigen has yet to be identified. Per-base qualities were not stored, and no clone one base away is much larger. The entry originates in a study of CD8+ T cells in alopecia areata (dated by TCRdb to 2017 to 2018). About the study as a whole: In both human patients and the C3H/HeJ mouse model, the study applied high-throughput TCRbeta sequencing to look at T cell clonal expansion in alopecia areata. Scalp clonality was compared among normal scalp (n=4), patchy alopecia areata scalp (n=8), and alopecia totalis/universalis scalp (n=8). Scalp tissue and sorted CD4+ and CD8+ peripheral blood T cells from patchy and totalis/universalis alopecia areata patients and from healthy controls were covered by human TCRbeta sequencing. RNA was extracted with the PAXgene miRNA kit for fixed scalp, the miRNeasy kit for PBMCs, and the RNeasy kit for mouse skin. Amplification of TCRbeta CDR3 regions was done by immunoSEQ multiplex PCR using 35 Vbeta forward primers and 13 Jbeta reverse primers.

After PBMCs were isolated by density centrifugation and stained for CD3, CD4 and CD8, a FACSAria was used to sort CD4+ and CD8+ T cells. Unaffected controls provided scalp biopsies and blood samples. Reading the germline V gene gives CDR1 MDHEN and CDR2 SYDVKM. Inclusive of the bounding cysteine and phenylalanine, the CDR3 is 14 residues long. Solely the CDR3 DNA is kept, with 42 bases framed from the first base. At the junction V is shortened by 2 bases and J by 2 bases; bases outside the gene matches: 1. The library came from the immunoSEQ multiplex PCR assay. To provide template for TCR sequencing, every sample had RNA extracted and reverse transcribed into cDNA. First-strand cDNA was synthesized using SuperScript III with a 2:1 mix of oligo-dT and random hexamers. A synthetic immune receptor repertoire was used to gauge amplification bias, and whatever bias remained was removed computationally. Per the authors' processing: Raw reads were preprocessed to remove errors, and CDR3 was defined according to IMGT conventions as the region from the conserved cysteine to phenylalanine. To get clonality, Shannon entropy was normalized by log2 of the number of productive unique TCRs and the result was subtracted from 1. CD4 or CD8 identity of scalp clones was inferred by cross-referencing scalp TCRbeta sequences with sorted blood CD4 and CD8 repertoires. TCRdb stores this immuneACCESS table with in-frame sequences only. Part of the clones is absent; in the studies checked, under half of the shortfall reflects unresolved V genes, and no reason is known for the rest. V and J calls and clone size are copied from that table; D and trimming were computed from the DNA. This sample has about 110,000 clones in its table, and roughly 60% of those were observed once. Approximately 22% of the sample belongs to the ten largest clones.

What the study reported, not specific to this receptor: Scalp TCR repertoire analysis is complicated because resident alphabeta T cells in normal human skin are also sequenced, whereas mouse skin is dominated by gammadelta T cells. TCR sequences shared between patients were less clear than in mice, possibly partly because of HLA diversity in the patient population. Compared with normal scalp, lesional scalp, particularly in alopecia totalis/universalis, had higher clonality and more expanded CD8+ clones, which suggests antigenic drive.

This sequence originates from a human donor in good health. Material: CD8+ T cells sorted from blood. The rearranged chain carries TRBV28 and TRBJ2-3, with TRBD2 identical over 7 junction bases. The CDR3 region reads CASSLLADTDTQYF. The nucleotides are TGTGCCAGCAGTTTACTAGCGGACACAGATACGCAGTATTTT.